Listed below are T cell receptor beta chains from one sample, sequenced in a study of PD-L1 blockade in urothelial cancer. The table came from immunoSEQ multiplex PCR; TCRdb's copy has only in-frame clones and leaves some out. The table lists some 79,000 clones, 82% of them singletons. The sample was PBMCs, taken around atezolizumab (anti-PD-L1) treatment. These receptors came from a man in his 70s with urothelial cancer. The CDR3 runs from the conserved cysteine through the conserved F or W. The order of the fields is clone size, J gene, V gene, D gene, CDR3 protein, CDR3 DNA. D genes are given only for firm matches. The size field is filled for only some rows; it gives once, few, many or a size class.

size: NA; J: TRBJ1-2; V: TRBV29-1; D: TRBD1; CDR3: CSVGSGTGDYGYTF; DNA: TGCAGCGTTGGCTCCGGGACAGGGGACTATGGCTACACCTTC
size: many; J: TRBJ2-7; V: TRBV2; D: TRBD1; CDR3: CASFSPGTGYEQYF; DNA: TGTGCCAGTTTCTCCCCCGGGACAGGGTACGAGCAGTACTTC
size: NA; J: TRBJ2-3; V: TRBV5-4; D: NA; CDR3: CASSVSGTSTDTQYF; DNA: TGTGCCAGCAGCGTTAGCGGTACTAGCACAGATACGCAGTATTTT
size: NA; J: TRBJ2-4; V: TRBV2; D: NA; CDR3: CASTRGVDGLQYF; DNA: TGTGCCAGTACTCGCGGGGTCGATGGGCTTCAGTACTTC
size: once; J: TRBJ1-5; V: TRBV19; D: NA; CDR3: CASSRKREPSNQPQHF; DNA: TGTGCCAGTAGTCGTAAGAGGGAACCTAGCAATCAGCCCCAGCATTTT
size: once; J: TRBJ1-5; V: TRBV19; D: NA; CDR3: CASSWGSGEPQHF; DNA: TGTGCCAGTAGCTGGGGCTCAGGTGAGCCCCAGCATTTT
size: NA; J: TRBJ2-7; V: TRBV5-1; D: NA; CDR3: CASSLEGVVTYEQYF; DNA: TGCGCCAGCAGCTTGGAGGGGGTAGTGACCTACGAGCAGTACTTC
size: NA; J: TRBJ2-2; V: TRBV5-1; D: TRBD2; CDR3: CASSLSGGNTGELFF; DNA: TGCGCCAGCAGTCTTAGCGGGGGCAACACCGGGGAGCTGTTTTTT
size: NA; J: TRBJ1-5; V: TRBV6-1; D: NA; CDR3: CASSPGQSNQPQHF; DNA: TGTGCCAGCAGTCCTGGACAGAGCAATCAGCCCCAGCATTTT
size: NA; J: TRBJ2-2; V: TRBV11-3; D: TRBD1; CDR3: CATTGQGITGELFF; DNA: TGTGCCACCACGGGACAGGGGATTACCGGGGAGCTGTTTTTT
size: NA; J: TRBJ2-3; V: TRBV7-3; D: TRBD1; CDR3: CASSSGQGGTDTQYF; DNA: TGTGCCAGCAGCTCAGGGCAGGGGGGCACAGATACGCAGTATTTT
size: NA; J: TRBJ2-1; V: TRBV2; D: NA; CDR3: CASSLLRGGFDEQFF; DNA: TGTGCCAGCAGTCTACTGAGGGGGGGTTTCGATGAGCAGTTCTTC
size: few; J: TRBJ2-1; V: TRBV9; D: TRBD2; CDR3: CASSVGSSGGANEQFF; DNA: TGTGCCAGCAGCGTAGGGTCTAGCGGGGGGGCAAATGAGCAGTTCTTC
size: NA; J: TRBJ2-2; V: TRBV29-1; D: NA; CDR3: CSAGPQGGELFF; DNA: TGCAGCGCTGGCCCACAGGGCGGGGAGCTGTTTTTT
size: NA; J: TRBJ1-6; V: TRBV15; D: NA; CDR3: CATSRLIWSPLHF; DNA: TGTGCCACCAGCAGACTAATCTGGTCACCCCTCCACTTT
size: once; J: TRBJ2-7; V: TRBV21-1; D: NA; CDR3: CASSTPSGTGPLYEQYF; DNA: TGTGCCAGCAGCACCCCCTCCGGGACAGGGCCTCTCTACGAGCAGTACTTC
size: NA; J: TRBJ2-5; V: TRBV5-1; D: NA; CDR3: CASSFRGGGEAETQYF; DNA: TGCGCCAGCAGCTTCAGAGGCGGGGGCGAGGCAGAGACCCAGTACTTC
size: few; J: TRBJ1-5; V: TRBV19; D: TRBD1; CDR3: CASSMGQGGQPQHF; DNA: TGTGCCAGTAGTATGGGACAGGGAGGTCAGCCCCAGCATTTT
size: NA; J: TRBJ2-1; V: TRBV25-1; D: TRBD2; CDR3: CASNPGGVHEQFF; DNA: TGTGCCAGCAACCCCGGGGGGGTCCATGAGCAGTTCTTC
size: NA; J: TRBJ2-3; V: TRBV29-1; D: NA; CDR3: CSVGSWREVPTDTQYF; DNA: TGCAGCGTTGGGTCGTGGAGGGAGGTACCCACAGATACGCAGTATTTT
size: once; J: TRBJ1-2; V: TRBV30; D: TRBD1; CDR3: CAWSPGTAVPNYGYTF; DNA: TGTGCCTGGAGTCCTGGGACAGCCGTTCCAAACTATGGCTACACCTTC
size: NA; J: TRBJ2-5; V: TRBV2; D: TRBD2; CDR3: CASSDSGMETQYF; DNA: TGTGCCAGCAGTGACAGCGGGATGGAGACCCAGTACTTC
size: NA; J: TRBJ2-3; V: TRBV29-1; D: TRBD2; CDR3: CSVDGTSGRTDTQYF; DNA: TGCAGCGTTGATGGGACTAGCGGGAGAACAGATACGCAGTATTTT
size: NA; J: TRBJ2-7; V: TRBV9; D: NA; CDR3: CASTPGVGDSGEQYF; DNA: TGTGCCAGCACCCCAGGTGTGGGTGATAGTGGCGAGCAGTACTTC
size: NA; J: TRBJ2-2; V: TRBV7-9; D: NA; CDR3: CASSRGGELFF; DNA: TGTGCCAGCAGCAGGGGGGGGGAGCTGTTTTTT
size: few; J: TRBJ1-1; V: TRBV4-2; D: NA; CDR3: CASSQGHLGANTEAFF; DNA: TGTGCCAGCAGCCAAGGTCATTTGGGGGCGAACACTGAAGCTTTCTTT
size: NA; J: TRBJ2-6; V: TRBV7-8; D: NA; CDR3: CASSLGGAGANVLTF; DNA: TGTGCCAGCAGCTTAGGGGGAGCTGGGGCCAACGTCCTGACTTTC
size: NA; J: TRBJ1-2; V: TRBV30; D: NA; CDR3: CAWSTANYGYTF; DNA: TGTGCCTGGAGTACAGCTAACTATGGCTACACCTTC
size: NA; J: TRBJ1-5; V: TRBV5-1; D: TRBD1; CDR3: CASSLDRGEDQPQHF; DNA: TGCGCCAGCAGCTTGGACAGGGGGGAGGATCAGCCCCAGCATTTT
size: NA; J: TRBJ2-2; V: TRBV5-5; D: TRBD1; CDR3: CASSWWDRGSGELFF; DNA: TGTGCCAGCAGCTGGTGGGACAGGGGGTCGGGGGAGCTGTTTTTT
size: NA; J: TRBJ1-3; V: TRBV4-3; D: TRBD1; CDR3: CASSQEPQGVSGNTIYF; DNA: TGCGCCAGCAGCCAAGAACCCCAGGGGGTCTCTGGAAACACCATATATTTT
size: NA; J: TRBJ2-1; V: TRBV4-2; D: NA; CDR3: CASSQVASGVAYNEQFF; DNA: TGTGCCAGCAGCCAAGTAGCCTCGGGAGTCGCCTACAATGAGCAGTTCTTC
size: few; J: TRBJ1-1; V: TRBV19; D: NA; CDR3: CASSKQGGVTEAFF; DNA: TGTGCCAGTAGTAAACAAGGCGGGGTCACTGAAGCTTTCTTT
size: NA; J: TRBJ1-1; V: TRBV6-1; D: NA; CDR3: CASTDARFTEAFF; DNA: TGTGCCAGCACTGATGCCAGGTTCACTGAAGCTTTCTTT
size: NA; J: TRBJ1-1; V: TRBV19; D: NA; CDR3: CASRQGPMNTEAFF; DNA: TGTGCCAGTAGGCAGGGCCCGATGAACACTGAAGCTTTCTTT
size: NA; J: TRBJ1-6; V: TRBV4-2; D: NA; CDR3: CASSQKGQGASPLHF; DNA: TGTGCCAGCAGCCAAAAGGGGCAGGGCGCTTCACCCCTCCACTTT
size: NA; J: TRBJ2-7; V: TRBV7-9; D: NA; CDR3: CASSLGAEQYF; DNA: TGTGCCAGCAGCTTAGGGGCCGAGCAGTACTTC
size: few; J: TRBJ2-5; V: TRBV19; D: TRBD2; CDR3: CASSQTSGQETQYF; DNA: TGTGCCAGTAGTCAGACTAGCGGGCAAGAGACCCAGTACTTC
size: NA; J: TRBJ2-2; V: TRBV28; D: NA; CDR3: CASSFSGPRTGELFF; DNA: TGTGCCAGCAGTTTTTCAGGGCCGAGAACCGGGGAGCTGTTTTTT
size: NA; J: TRBJ2-4; V: TRBV2; D: TRBD1; CDR3: CASRTTGTDIQYF; DNA: TGTGCCAGCAGAACGACAGGGACGGACATTCAGTACTTC
size: NA; J: TRBJ2-1; V: TRBV7-3; D: TRBD2; CDR3: CASSLAGGGALHYNEQFF; DNA: TGTGCCAGCAGCTTAGCGGGCGGGGGGGCCCTCCACTACAATGAGCAGTTCTTC
size: once; J: TRBJ1-4; V: TRBV9; D: NA; CDR3: CASSVAGGGAEKLFF; DNA: TGTGCCAGCAGCGTAGCGGGGGGGGGAGCTGAAAAACTGTTTTTT
size: NA; J: TRBJ2-5; V: TRBV6-6; D: NA; CDR3: CASSYRLEETQYF; DNA: TGTGCCAGCAGTTACAGACTAGAAGAGACCCAGTACTTC
size: NA; J: TRBJ2-1; V: TRBV7-2; D: NA; CDR3: CASSLGASEPLYNEQFF; DNA: TGTGCCAGCAGCTTAGGGGCTAGCGAGCCTCTATACAATGAGCAGTTCTTC
size: NA; J: TRBJ2-2; V: TRBV30; D: TRBD1; CDR3: CARQGTGELFF; DNA: TGTGCCCGACAGGGAACCGGGGAGCTGTTTTTT
size: NA; J: TRBJ1-1; V: TRBV5-1; D: NA; CDR3: CASSLAEGSAEAFF; DNA: TGCGCCAGCAGCTTGGCCGAAGGGAGCGCTGAAGCTTTCTTT
size: NA; J: TRBJ1-1; V: TRBV10-1; D: NA; CDR3: CASSESPGEAFF; DNA: TGCGCCAGCAGTGAGTCCCCAGGGGAAGCTTTCTTT
size: NA; J: TRBJ2-7; V: TRBV10-3; D: TRBD2; CDR3: CAISGSSGRASYEQYF; DNA: TGTGCCATCAGTGGGTCTAGCGGGAGGGCCTCCTACGAGCAGTACTTC
size: NA; J: TRBJ1-1; V: TRBV19; D: NA; CDR3: CASTYTGNTEAFF; DNA: TGTGCCAGTACCTATACGGGGAACACTGAAGCTTTCTTT
size: NA; J: TRBJ2-3; V: TRBV4-2; D: NA; CDR3: CASSLSADTQYF; DNA: TGTGCCAGCAGCCTCAGTGCAGATACGCAGTATTTT
size: few; J: TRBJ2-7; V: TRBV4-1; D: NA; CDR3: CASSQAPLSEQYF; DNA: TGCGCCAGCAGCCAAGCCCCCCTTAGTGAGCAGTACTTC
size: NA; J: TRBJ2-1; V: TRBV7-8; D: TRBD2; CDR3: CASSLGTSGNNEQFF; DNA: TGTGCCAGCAGCTTAGGGACTAGCGGAAACAATGAGCAGTTCTTC